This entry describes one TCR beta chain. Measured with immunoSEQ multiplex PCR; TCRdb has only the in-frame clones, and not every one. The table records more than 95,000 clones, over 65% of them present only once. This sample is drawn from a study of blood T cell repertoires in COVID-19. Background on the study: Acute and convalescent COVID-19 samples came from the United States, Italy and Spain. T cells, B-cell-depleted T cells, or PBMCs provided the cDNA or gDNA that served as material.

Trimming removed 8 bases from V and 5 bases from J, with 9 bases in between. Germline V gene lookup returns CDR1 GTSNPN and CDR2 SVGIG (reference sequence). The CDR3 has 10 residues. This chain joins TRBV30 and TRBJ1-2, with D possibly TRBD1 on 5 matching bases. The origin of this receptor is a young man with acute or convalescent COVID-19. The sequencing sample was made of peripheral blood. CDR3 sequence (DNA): TGTGCCATGACAGTTTATGGCTACACCTTC. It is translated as CAMTVYGYTF.